A selection of T cell receptor beta chains follows, all from one sample in a study of blood T cells in healthy people across ages. TCRdb recomputed calls from the 5' RACE reads with MiXCR, one row per CDR3 protein. The sample yields 1.5 million to 2 million distinct CDR3 sequences, roughly 43% seen once. The specimen sequenced was blood. The source of these receptors is a human donor in good health. CDR3s include the opening cysteine and the closing phenylalanine or tryptophan. The D gene is left open where the match is weak. Clone size is given for some rows only: seen once, a few or many times, or a class if the clone is expanded.

abundance,j_gene,v_gene,d_gene,CDR3nt,CDR3aa
.,TRBJ1-2,TRBV12-3/TRBV12-4,TRBD1,TGTGCCAGCAGTTTAGAGGACAGGGTGGGACATGGCTACACCTTC,CASSLEDRVGHGYTF
.,TRBJ2-7,TRBV4-2,.,TGTGCCAGCAGCCAATTTCTGACTACCCGGGACTTCTCCTACGAGCAGTACTTC,CASSQFLTTRDFSYEQYF
.,TRBJ2-3,TRBV7-8,.,TGTGCCAGCAGCTTAGTCGTCGGGCAGGGATCTACGCAGTATTTT,CASSLVVGQGSTQYF
few,TRBJ2-1,TRBV9,TRBD2,TGTGCCAGCAGCGCCGGGACTAGCGGGGGGCACTACAATGAGCAGTTCTTC,CASSAGTSGGHYNEQFF
few,TRBJ2-7,TRBV5-8,.,TGTGCCAGCAGCCTGGACATGTCAACCTACGAGCAGTACTTC,CASSLDMSTYEQYF
few,TRBJ2-5,TRBV7-3,TRBD1,TGTGCCAGCAGCGTACAGGGGGCAGGGGGCCAAGAGACCCAGTACTTC,CASSVQGAGGQETQYF
few,TRBJ2-3,TRBV14,.,TGCGCCAGCAGCCAAGTATTAGATACGCAGTATTTT,CASSQVLDTQYF
.,TRBJ2-1,TRBV7-2,.,TGTGCCAGCACCCCCTCGCGTGGGGGGGCAGCAATTATAGAGCAGTTCTTC,CASTPSRGGAAIIEQFF
.,TRBJ2-5,TRBV28,.,TGTGCCAGCAGTTCAATCCCGGAAGAGACCCAGTACTTC,CASSSIPEETQYF
.,TRBJ1-2,TRBV5-1,TRBD1,TGCGCCAGCAGTTCGCCCGGACAGGGCTGGCTCGGCTACACCTTC,CASSSPGQGWLGYTF
.,TRBJ1-5,TRBV6-1,.,TGTGCCGGCAGCGCCCGCCTAAAGGATCAGCCCCAGCATTTT,CAGSARLKDQPQHF
few,TRBJ2-5,TRBV20-1,TRBD2,TGCAGTGCTCATAGCGGGGGGGCCCATTTGGAGACCCAGTACTTC,CSAHSGGAHLETQYF
.,TRBJ1-3,TRBV5-1,TRBD1,TGCGCCAGCAGCTTGGGAGGGGGCACCTCTGGAAACACCATATATTTT,CASSLGGGTSGNTIYF
.,TRBJ2-7,TRBV12-3/TRBV12-4,.,TGTGCCAGCAGGGTGGGGGGCCCCTCCTACGAGCAGTACTTC,CASRVGGPSYEQYF
many,TRBJ1-2,TRBV20-1,.,TGCAGTGCTGCCGGATCTAACTATGGCTACACCTTC,CSAAGSNYGYTF
.,TRBJ1-2,TRBV13,.,TGTGCCAGCAGCTTAAATGGGGAAGAGCGACAGGATTTTAACTATGGCTACACCTTC,CASSLNGEERQDFNYGYTF
few,TRBJ2-3,TRBV5-1,.,TGCGCCAGCAGGACGGGGTCCAACACAGATACGCAGTATTTT,CASRTGSNTDTQYF
.,TRBJ1-4,TRBV7-9,.,TGTGCCAGCAGCCAAACGGGGGGCGCGGGTGAAAAACTGTTTTTT,CASSQTGGAGEKLFF
few,TRBJ2-3,TRBV5-1,.,TGCGCCAGCAGCCTCCATGTCCGCACAGATACGCAGTATTTT,CASSLHVRTDTQYF
few,TRBJ1-2,TRBV7-2,.,TGTGCCAGCAGCTTAGGGTACGGCCTGGGCTATGGCTACACCTTC,CASSLGYGLGYGYTF
.,TRBJ2-1,TRBV6-1,.,TGTGCCAGCAGCCACCTTCGGGATGAGCAGTTCTTC,CASSHLRDEQFF
.,TRBJ2-7,TRBV4-2,TRBD1,TGTGCCAGCAGCCCAGGACAGGCCGAGACCTACGAGCAGTACTTC,CASSPGQAETYEQYF
.,TRBJ2-7,TRBV5-1,.,TGCGCCAGCAGCTTGCCGGACAGCCTCTACGAGCAGTACTTC,CASSLPDSLYEQYF
.,TRBJ1-2,TRBV10-3,.,TGTGCCATCAGGTTTTGGGGGGACGGACAGAATGGCTACACCTTC,CAIRFWGDGQNGYTF
once,TRBJ1-2,TRBV7-2,TRBD1,TGTGCCAGCAGCTTAGACAGGGGGATTAGCTATGGCTACACCTTC,CASSLDRGISYGYTF
.,TRBJ2-1,TRBV20-1,.,TGCAGTGCTCCCGGCGGGCTTGAGCAGTTCTTC,CSAPGGLEQFF
.,TRBJ2-3,TRBV20-1,TRBD2,TGCAGTGCTAGAGACGTGACTAGCGGGGGGGCTAGCACAGATACGCAGTATTTT,CSARDVTSGGASTDTQYF
.,TRBJ1-5,TRBV20-1,.,TGCAGTGCTAGAGAACGGGCGGGTCAGCCCCAGCATTTT,CSARERAGQPQHF
many,TRBJ2-1,TRBV12-3/TRBV12-4,TRBD1,TGTGCCAGCCCGGGACAGGGTTCCTACAATGAGCAGTTCTTC,CASPGQGSYNEQFF